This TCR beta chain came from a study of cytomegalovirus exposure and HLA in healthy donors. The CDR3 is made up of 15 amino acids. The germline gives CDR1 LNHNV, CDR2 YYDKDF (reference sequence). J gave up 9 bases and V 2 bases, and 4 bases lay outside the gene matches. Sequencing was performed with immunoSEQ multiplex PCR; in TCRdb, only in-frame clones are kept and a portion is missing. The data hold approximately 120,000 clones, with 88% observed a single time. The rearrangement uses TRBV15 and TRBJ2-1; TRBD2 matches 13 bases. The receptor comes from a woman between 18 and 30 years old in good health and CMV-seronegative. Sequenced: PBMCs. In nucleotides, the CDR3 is TGTGCCACCAGCAGAACTAGCGGGAGGGCCCGTGAGCAGTTCTTC. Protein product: CATSRTSGRAREQFF.